Listed below are T cell receptor beta chains from one sample, sequenced in a study of blood T cell repertoires in COVID-19. Repertoires were generated with immunoSEQ multiplex PCR, while TCRdb's copy carries only in-frame clones and drops some. The sample includes approximately 93,000 clones, about 91% of them seen just once. The material sequenced was peripheral blood. The receptor source for this set is a man aged 60-69 years with acute or convalescent COVID-19. Each CDR3 is given with its conserved first and last residue. The D gene is left open where the match is weak. Some rows mark clone size as missing; the rest say once, few, many or name a class of expanded clone.

d_call clone_size j_call v_call cdr3_aa cdr3_nt
- - TRBJ2-1 TRBV7-2 CASSFRRSSYNEQFF TGTGCCAGCAGCTTTAGGAGAAGCTCCTACAATGAGCAGTTCTTC
TRBD1 - TRBJ1-1 TRBV5-1 CASSFEQGARTEAFF TGCGCCAGCAGCTTTGAACAGGGGGCGAGGACTGAAGCTTTCTTT
- - TRBJ1-3 TRBV29-1 CSVERGNTIYF TGCAGCGTTGAGCGGGGAAACACCATATATTTT
- - TRBJ1-1 TRBV2 CASSARQNTEAFF TGTGCCAGCAGCGCCCGACAGAACACTGAAGCTTTCTTT
TRBD1 - TRBJ1-5 TRBV6-5 CASRDRGGSNQPQHF TGTGCCAGCAGGGACAGGGGAGGTAGCAATCAGCCCCAGCATTTT
- - TRBJ2-1 TRBV5-1 CASSFRRVGTAGNEQFF TGCGCCAGCAGCTTTCGTAGGGTCGGGACGGCGGGAAATGAGCAGTTCTTC
- - TRBJ1-5 TRBV5-5 CASSLIVNQPQHF TGTGCCAGCAGCTTAATCGTCAATCAGCCCCAGCATTTT
- - TRBJ2-6 TRBV19 CASSSGVGGANVLTF TGTGCCAGTAGTTCCGGAGTTGGCGGGGCCAACGTCCTGACTTTC
TRBD1 - TRBJ2-7 TRBV27 CASSLWTGTGEQYF TGTGCCAGCAGTTTATGGACAGGGACAGGGGAGCAGTACTTC
TRBD1 - TRBJ2-3 TRBV25-1 CASSDWTGVLTDTQYF TGTGCCAGCAGTGATTGGACAGGGGTTTTGACAGATACGCAGTATTTT
TRBD1 - TRBJ1-2 TRBV19 CATGGQGDDGYTF TGTGCCACCGGAGGACAGGGCGATGACGGCTACACCTTC
- - TRBJ2-7 TRBV19 CASTTLGGGPYEQYF TGTGCCAGTACCACACTCGGGGGAGGTCCCTACGAGCAGTACTTC
TRBD2 - TRBJ2-7 TRBV4-1 CASSPLGTSGSRPEQYF TGCGCCAGCAGCCCCTTAGGGACTAGCGGGAGTCGCCCCGAGCAGTACTTC
- - TRBJ2-7 TRBV6-5 CASSRDNSYEQYF TGTGCCAGCAGCAGGGACAATTCCTACGAGCAGTACTTC
TRBD1 - TRBJ2-1 TRBV7-3 CASSLYRDSYNEQFF TGTGCCAGCAGCTTATACCGGGACAGCTACAATGAGCAGTTCTTC
- - TRBJ2-2 TRBV5-1 CASSLTGLNTGELFF TGCGCCAGCAGCTTGACAGGGCTTAACACCGGGGAGCTGTTTTTT
- - TRBJ2-6 TRBV6-1 CASSGTLARGANVLTF TGTGCCAGCAGTGGAACATTGGCGCGGGGGGCCAACGTCCTGACTTTC
- - TRBJ1-5 TRBV6-1 CASSETYNQPQHF TGTGCCAGCAGTGAAACCTACAATCAGCCCCAGCATTTT
TRBD1 - TRBJ1-5 TRBV3-1/TRBV3-2 CASSLTSGQGNQPQHF TGTGCCAGCAGCCTCACCTCGGGACAGGGAAATCAGCCCCAGCATTTT
TRBD1 - TRBJ1-2 TRBV2 CASSPGGGAYGYTF TGTGCCAGCAGCCCGGGAGGGGGCGCCTATGGCTACACCTTC
TRBD1 - TRBJ2-7 TRBV29-1 CSVSRTGSYEQYF TGCAGCGTTAGCAGGACAGGCTCCTACGAGCAGTACTTC
- - TRBJ1-5 TRBV28 CASSSGNQPQHF TGTGCCAGCAGTTCAGGAAATCAGCCCCAGCATTTT
- - TRBJ1-3 TRBV6-5 CATSLAPSGNTIYF TGTGCCACCAGTTTGGCCCCCTCTGGAAACACCATATATTTT
TRBD1 - TRBJ1-2 TRBV6-5 CASSYIGQAQGYGYTF TGTGCCAGCAGTTACATCGGACAGGCCCAGGGCTATGGCTACACCTTC
- - TRBJ2-2 TRBV28 CASSLLGLAGELFF TGTGCCAGCAGTTTATTGGGACTGGCCGGGGAGCTGTTTTTT
- once TRBJ1-6 TRBV27 CASSLLGGGSPLHF TGTGCCAGCAGTTTATTAGGGGGGGGTTCACCCCTCCACTTT
- - TRBJ1-2 TRBV7-3 CASSLMGGSSGYTF TGTGCCAGCAGCTTAATGGGGGGATCGAGTGGCTACACCTTC
- - TRBJ1-1 TRBV19 CASSIGDRPNTEAFF TGTGCCAGTAGTATAGGCGACAGGCCCAACACTGAAGCTTTCTTT
TRBD2 - TRBJ2-5 TRBV7-8 CASSHGLAGAREKETQYF TGTGCCAGCAGCCACGGACTAGCGGGGGCGCGAGAGAAAGAGACCCAGTACTTC
- - TRBJ1-6 TRBV10-1 CASSAGYEYNSPLHF TGCGCCAGCAGTGCAGGGTATGAGTATAATTCACCCCTCCACTTT
TRBD2 once TRBJ2-2 TRBV7-9 CASSFSGVNTGELFF TGTGCCAGCAGCTTCAGCGGGGTTAACACCGGGGAGCTGTTTTTT
- - TRBJ1-1 TRBV9 CASSVAPEDTEAFF TGTGCCAGCAGCGTAGCTCCGGAGGACACTGAAGCTTTCTTT